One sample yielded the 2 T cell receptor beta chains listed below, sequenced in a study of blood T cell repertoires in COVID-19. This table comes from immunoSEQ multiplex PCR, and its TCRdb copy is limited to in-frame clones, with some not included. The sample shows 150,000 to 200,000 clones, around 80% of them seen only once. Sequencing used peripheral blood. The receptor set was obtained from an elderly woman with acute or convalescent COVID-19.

CDR3 in amino acids: CASSSYPPGQSSYEQYF. Here the CDR3 DNA reads TGTGCCAGCAGCTCATACCCCCCAGGACAGAGCTCCTACGAGCAGTACTTC. The chain is built from TRBV5-6 and TRBJ2-7, with D perhaps TRBD1 (6 bases). Trimming pared 3 bases from V and 0 bases from J, leaving 19 bases between. Germline loops: CDR1 SGHDT, CDR2 YYEEEE. CDR3 size: 17 residues.

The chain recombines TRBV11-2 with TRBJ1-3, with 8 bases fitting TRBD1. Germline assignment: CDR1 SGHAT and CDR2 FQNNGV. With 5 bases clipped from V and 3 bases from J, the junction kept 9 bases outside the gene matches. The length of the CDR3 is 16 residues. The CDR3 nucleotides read TGTGCCAGCAGCAGCATGCAGGGGGCTGTTGGAAACACCATATATTTT. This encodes CASSSMQGAVGNTIYF.